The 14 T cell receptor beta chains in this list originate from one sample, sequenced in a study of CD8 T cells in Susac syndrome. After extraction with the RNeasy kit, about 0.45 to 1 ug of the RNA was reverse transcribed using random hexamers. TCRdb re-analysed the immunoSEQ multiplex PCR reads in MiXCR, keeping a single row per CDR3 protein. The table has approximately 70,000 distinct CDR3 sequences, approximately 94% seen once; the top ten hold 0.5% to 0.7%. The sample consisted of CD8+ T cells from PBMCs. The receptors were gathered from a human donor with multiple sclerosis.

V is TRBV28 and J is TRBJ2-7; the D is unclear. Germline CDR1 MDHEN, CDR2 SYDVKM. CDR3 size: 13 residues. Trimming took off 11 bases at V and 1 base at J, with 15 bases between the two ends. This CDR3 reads CASQPEESYEQYF. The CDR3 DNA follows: TGTGCCTCGCAGCCCGAGGAGTCCTACGAGCAGTACTTC.

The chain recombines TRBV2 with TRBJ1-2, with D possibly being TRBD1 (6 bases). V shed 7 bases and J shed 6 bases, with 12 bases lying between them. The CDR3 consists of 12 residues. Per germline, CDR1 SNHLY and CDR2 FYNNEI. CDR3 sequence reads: CASIGGRDGYTF. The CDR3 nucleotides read TGTGCCAGCATAGGGGGGCGGGATGGCTACACCTTC.

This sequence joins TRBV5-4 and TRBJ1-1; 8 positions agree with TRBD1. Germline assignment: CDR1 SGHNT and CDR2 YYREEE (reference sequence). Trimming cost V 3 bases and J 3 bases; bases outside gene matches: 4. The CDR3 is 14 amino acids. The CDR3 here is CASSSDRAYTEAFF. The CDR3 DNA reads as TGTGCCAGCAGCTCGGACAGGGCGTACACTGAAGCTTTCTTT.

The CDR3 DNA follows: TGTGCCAGCACGGGAGGCACTGAAGCTTTCTTT. It is translated as CASTGGTEAFF. The chain recombines TRBV12-3 or TRBV12-4 with TRBJ1-1; no reliable D call. This CDR3 contains 11 residues. V lost 7 bases and J lost 4, with 7 bases in between.

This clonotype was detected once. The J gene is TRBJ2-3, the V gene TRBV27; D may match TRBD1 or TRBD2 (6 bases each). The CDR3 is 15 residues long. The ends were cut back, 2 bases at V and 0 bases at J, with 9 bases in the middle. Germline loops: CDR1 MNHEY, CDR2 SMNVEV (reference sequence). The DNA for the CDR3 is TGTGCCAGCAGTTTACCGGGGGCTAGCACAGATACGCAGTATTTT. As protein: CASSLPGASTDTQYF.

The CDR3 DNA follows: TGCGCCAGCAGCTTGGACAGCGGGGGGGCGTTGAATGAGCAGTTCTTC. The encoded protein is CASSLDSGGALNEQFF. The chain is built from TRBV5-1 and TRBJ2-1; 10 nucleotides line up with TRBD2. Losses at the gene ends were 0 bases for V and 7 bases for J; bases not matched to a gene: 7. The CDR3 totals 16 residues. From germline, CDR1 is SGHRS and CDR2 YFSETQ.

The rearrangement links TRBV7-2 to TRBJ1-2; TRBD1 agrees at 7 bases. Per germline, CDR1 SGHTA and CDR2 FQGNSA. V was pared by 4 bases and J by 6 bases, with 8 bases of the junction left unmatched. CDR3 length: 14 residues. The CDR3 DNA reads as TGTGCCAGCAGCTACTCTATTACAGGGGATGGCTACACCTTC. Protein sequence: CASSYSITGDGYTF.

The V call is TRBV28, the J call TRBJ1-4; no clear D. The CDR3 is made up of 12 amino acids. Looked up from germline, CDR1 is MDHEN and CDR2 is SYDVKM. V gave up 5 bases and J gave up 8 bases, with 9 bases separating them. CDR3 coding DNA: TGTGCCAGCAGTGCCGTGACAGAAAAACTGTTTTTT. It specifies CASSAVTEKLFF.

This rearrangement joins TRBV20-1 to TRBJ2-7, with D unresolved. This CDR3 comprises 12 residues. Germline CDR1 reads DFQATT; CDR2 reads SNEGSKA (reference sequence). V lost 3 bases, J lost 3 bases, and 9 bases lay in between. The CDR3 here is CSASGKLYEQYF. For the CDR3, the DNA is TGCAGTGCTAGCGGCAAACTCTACGAGCAGTACTTC.

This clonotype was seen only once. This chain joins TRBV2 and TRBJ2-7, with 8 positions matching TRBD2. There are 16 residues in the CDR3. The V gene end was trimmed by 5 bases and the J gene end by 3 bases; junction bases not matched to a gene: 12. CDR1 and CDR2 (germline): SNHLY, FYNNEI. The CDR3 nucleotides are TGTGCCAGCAGTTCTTACCCACTAGCGGACAACTACGAGCAGTACTTC. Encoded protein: CASSSYPLADNYEQYF.

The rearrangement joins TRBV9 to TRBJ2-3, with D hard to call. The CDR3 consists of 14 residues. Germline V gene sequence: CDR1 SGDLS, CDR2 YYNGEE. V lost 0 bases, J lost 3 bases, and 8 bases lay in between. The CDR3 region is CASSVVDSTDTQYF. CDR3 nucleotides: TGTGCCAGCAGCGTAGTGGATAGTACAGATACGCAGTATTTT.

CDR3 loop: CSAASWTGSPLYQETQYF. The CDR3 DNA follows: TGCAGTGCGGCCAGCTGGACAGGGTCCCCCCTCTACCAAGAGACCCAGTACTTC. This chain uses TRBV20-1 with TRBJ2-5; 8 bases are shared with TRBD1. V dropped 6 bases and J dropped 0; count of bases not matched to a gene: 18. CDR1 and CDR2 from the germline V gene are DFQATT and SNEGSKA (reference sequence). The CDR3 covers 18 residues.

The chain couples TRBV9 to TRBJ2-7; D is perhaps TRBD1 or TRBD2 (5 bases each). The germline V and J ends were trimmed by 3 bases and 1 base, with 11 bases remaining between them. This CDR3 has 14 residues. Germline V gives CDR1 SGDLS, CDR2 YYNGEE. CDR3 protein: CASSGGTDSYEQYF. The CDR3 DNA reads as TGTGCCAGCAGCGGGGGGACGGATTCCTACGAGCAGTACTTC. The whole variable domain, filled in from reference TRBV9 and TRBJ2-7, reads DSGVTQTPKHLITATGQRVTLRCSPRSGDLSVYWYQQSLDQGLQFLIQYYNGEERAKGNILERFSAQQFPDLHSELNLSSLELGDSALYFCASSGGTDSYEQYFGPGTRLTVT.

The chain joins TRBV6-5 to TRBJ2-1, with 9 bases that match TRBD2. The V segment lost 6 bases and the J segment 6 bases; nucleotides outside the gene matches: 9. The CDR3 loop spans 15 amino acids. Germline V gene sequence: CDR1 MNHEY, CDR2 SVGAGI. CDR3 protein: CASSPAAGGVNEQFF. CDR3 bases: TGTGCCAGCAGCCCCGCAGCGGGAGGTGTCAATGAGCAGTTCTTC.